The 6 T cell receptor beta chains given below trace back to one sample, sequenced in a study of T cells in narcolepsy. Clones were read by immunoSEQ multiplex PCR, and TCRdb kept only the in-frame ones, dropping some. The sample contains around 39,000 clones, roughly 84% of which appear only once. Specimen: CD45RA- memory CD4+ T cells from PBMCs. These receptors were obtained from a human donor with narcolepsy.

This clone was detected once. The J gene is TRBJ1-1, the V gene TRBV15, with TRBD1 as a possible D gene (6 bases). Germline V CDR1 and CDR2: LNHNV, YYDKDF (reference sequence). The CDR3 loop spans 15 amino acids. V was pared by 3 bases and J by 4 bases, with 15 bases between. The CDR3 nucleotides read TGTGCCACCAGCAGGGACAACAGGGCGTTCACTGAAGCTTTCTTT. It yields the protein CATSRDNRAFTEAFF.

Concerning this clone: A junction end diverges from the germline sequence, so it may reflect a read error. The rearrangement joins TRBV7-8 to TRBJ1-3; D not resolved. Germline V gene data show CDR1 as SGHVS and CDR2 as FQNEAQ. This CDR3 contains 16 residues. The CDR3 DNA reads TGTGCCAGCAGCCTAGCGGTATCCCGAACGGGAAACACCATATATTTT. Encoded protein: CASSLAVSRTGNTIYF.

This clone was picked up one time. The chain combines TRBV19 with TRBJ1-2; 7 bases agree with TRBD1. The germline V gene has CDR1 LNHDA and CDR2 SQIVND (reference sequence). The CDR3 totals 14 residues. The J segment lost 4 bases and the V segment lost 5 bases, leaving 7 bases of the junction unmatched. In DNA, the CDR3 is TGTGCCAGTAGTGTTCCGGGACAGCCCTATGGCTACACCTTC. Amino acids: CASSVPGQPYGYTF.

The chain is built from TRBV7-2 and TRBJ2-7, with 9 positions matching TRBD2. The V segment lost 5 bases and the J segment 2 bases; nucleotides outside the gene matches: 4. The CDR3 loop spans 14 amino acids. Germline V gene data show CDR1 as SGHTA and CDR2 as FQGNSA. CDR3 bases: TGTGCCAGCAGCCCGACTAGCGGACCCTACGAGCAGTACTTC. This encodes CASSPTSGPYEQYF.

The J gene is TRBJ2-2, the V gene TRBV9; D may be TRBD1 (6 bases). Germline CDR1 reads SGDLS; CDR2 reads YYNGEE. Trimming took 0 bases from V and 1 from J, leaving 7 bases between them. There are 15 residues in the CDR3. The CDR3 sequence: CASSVGQVNTGELFF. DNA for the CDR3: TGTGCCAGCAGCGTAGGACAGGTGAACACCGGGGAGCTGTTTTTT.

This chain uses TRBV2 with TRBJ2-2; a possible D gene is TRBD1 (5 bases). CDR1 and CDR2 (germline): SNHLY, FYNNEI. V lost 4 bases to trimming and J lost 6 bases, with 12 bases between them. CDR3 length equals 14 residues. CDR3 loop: CASSASRGAGELFF. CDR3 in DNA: TGTGCCAGCAGTGCTAGTAGGGGTGCCGGGGAGCTGTTTTTT.